These 11 T cell receptor beta chains were sequenced from one sample in a study of TIL therapy for anti-PD-1-resistant metastatic lung cancer. Time point: pre-treatment sample, taken before nivolumab and TIL therapy. The libraries were made with immunoSEQ v3. Sequencing used immunoSEQ multiplex PCR; TCRdb keeps in-frame clones, though not all of them. Counted here are tens of thousands of clones, 55% to 70% occurring once; the ten biggest clones make up over 6.5%. Here the sequenced sample was blood, taken at baseline. The receptor source for this set is a person aged 25 to 79 with non-small cell lung cancer.

The chain's CDR3 is CASSLRDTQYF. CDR3 DNA sequence: TGTGCCAGCAGCTTGAGAGATACGCAGTATTTT. The chain links TRBV7-2 to TRBJ2-3; no reliable D call. Trimming cost V 3 bases and J 5 bases, with 3 bases left between them. Germline-derived CDR1 and CDR2 are SGHTA and FQGNSA. The CDR3 covers 11 residues.

The rearrangement joins TRBV5-8 to TRBJ1-4; D not resolved. This CDR3 spans 14 amino acids. Germline CDR1 reads SGHTS; CDR2 reads YDEGEE. V was cut by 2 bases and J by 11 bases, with 16 bases left in between. The DNA for the CDR3 is TGTGCCAGCAGCTTTCCGACTGGCGCACAGAAACTGTTTTTT. Its protein product is CASSFPTGAQKLFF.

The rearrangement uses TRBV9 and TRBJ1-3, with D unclear. The CDR3 length is 15 residues. Per the germline V gene, CDR1 is SGDLS and CDR2 is YYNGEE. Deletions cut 0 bases from V and 4 bases from J, with 11 bases between. The CDR3 loop reads CASSVETALGNTIYF. The CDR3, as DNA: TGTGCCAGCAGCGTAGAAACAGCATTGGGAAACACCATATATTTT.

V usage is TRBV7-3 and J usage is TRBJ2-1; tentatively, D is TRBD2 (5 bases). Trimming took off 5 bases at V and 2 bases at J, with 19 bases between the two ends. The CDR3 contains 17 residues. The V gene's germline CDR1 is SGHTA and CDR2 FQGTGA. The CDR3 region has the DNA TGTGCCAGCAGCGAAATCCCGGGGTCAGCGACCTACAATGAGCAGTTCTTC. Translation gives CASSEIPGSATYNEQFF.

This chain links TRBV7-2 with TRBJ2-1; the D gene could be TRBD1 or TRBD2 (5 bases each). The CDR3 length is 15 residues. V was cut by 0 bases and J by 3 bases, with 9 bases left in between. Germline CDR1 SGHTA, CDR2 FQGNSA. The CDR3 spells CASSLAGVFYNEQFF. As DNA, the CDR3 is TGTGCCAGCAGCTTAGCGGGGGTCTTCTACAATGAGCAGTTCTTC.

The J gene is TRBJ2-3, the V gene TRBV13, with 12 bases fitting TRBD2. There are 17 residues in the CDR3. The J segment lost 2 bases and the V segment lost 5 bases, leaving 8 bases of the junction unmatched. CDR1 and CDR2 from the germline V gene are PRHDT and FYEKMQ (reference sequence). CDR3 nucleotide sequence: TGTGCCAGCAGCGCCCCTGGACTAGCGGGGCTCACAGATACGCAGTATTTT. Protein product: CASSAPGLAGLTDTQYF.

The chain uses TRBV11-3 and TRBJ1-1; the D is unclear. This CDR3 region has 12 residues. V was trimmed by 4 bases and J by 1 base, leaving 4 bases between them. Germline CDR1 and CDR2: SGHNT and YENEEA. The CDR3 DNA is TGTGCCAGCAGCTCCCAGAACACTGAAGCTTTCTTT. Translated: CASSSQNTEAFF. Full variable domain (missing parts from reference TRBV11-3 and TRBJ1-1): EAGVVQSPRYKIIEKKQPVAFWCNPISGHNTLYWYLQNLGQGPELLIRYENEEAVDDSQLPKDRFSAERLKGVDSTLKIQPAELGDSAVYLCASSSQNTEAFFGQGTRLTVV.

CDR3 sequence: CSGTEGTDTQYF. In nucleotides, the CDR3 is TGCAGCGGGACGGAAGGCACAGATACGCAGTATTTT. The rearrangement links TRBV29-1 to TRBJ2-3; D ambiguous. V dropped 7 bases and J dropped 1 base, with 9 bases sitting between them. From germline, CDR1 is SQVTM and CDR2 ANQGSEA. The CDR3 extends over 12 amino acids.

The table lists this clone with a few counts. The genes are TRBV5-1 and TRBJ2-7, with TRBD2 identical over 7 bases. V gave up 6 bases and J gave up 1 base; unmatched junction bases: 7. The CDR3 extends over 14 amino acids. Per the germline V gene, CDR1 is SGHRS and CDR2 is YFSETQ. The CDR3 protein is CASKSSGWSYEQYF. The CDR3 DNA follows: TGCGCCAGCAAGTCTAGCGGCTGGTCCTACGAGCAGTACTTC.

This clone occurred a few times. CDR3 in DNA: TGCGCCAGCAGCCCCCAAACGGGACAACAAGAGACCCAGTACTTC. This translates into CASSPQTGQQETQYF. V is TRBV5-1 and J is TRBJ2-5; the D gene is possibly TRBD1 (6 bases). With 4 bases removed from V and 2 bases from J, the gap between germline ends came to 15 bases. Germline V lookup: CDR1 SGHRS, CDR2 YFSETQ. The CDR3 runs 15 residues.

This chain's CDR3 is CASSFRGKGMNTEAFF. As DNA, the CDR3 is TGTGCCAGCAGTTTTCGGGGGAAGGGTATGAACACTGAAGCTTTCTTT. The chain couples TRBV28 to TRBJ1-1, with D possibly matching TRBD1 (5 bases). Germline V gene sequence: CDR1 MDHEN, CDR2 SYDVKM. CDR3 length: 16 amino acids. The ends were cut back, 3 bases at V and 0 bases at J, with 14 bases in the middle.